The TCR beta chain under discussion was sequenced for a study of CD8 T cells in Susac syndrome. CDR3 length equals 17 residues. The germline gives CDR1 SGHRS, CDR2 YFSETQ. The trim removed 4 bases at V and 2 bases at J, leaving 7 bases unmatched. Bulk CD8+ and CD4+ cells came from magnetic negative isolation; CD8+ TEMRA by FACS. With random hexamers, reverse transcription was performed on about 0.45 to 1 ug of RNA. immunoSEQ multiplex PCR amplified TCR beta CDR3 across 54 Vbeta, 13 Jbeta. TCRdb recomputed calls from the immunoSEQ multiplex PCR reads with MiXCR, one row per CDR3 protein. The data show 100,000 to 150,000 distinct CDR3 sequences, more than 90% seen once.

The V call is TRBV5-1, the J call TRBJ2-6; 9 bases fit TRBD1. Sample: CD4+ T cells from PBMCs. The receptor was isolated from a human donor in good health. CDR3 in amino acids: CASSPGQGRAGANVLTF. Written as DNA, the CDR3 is TGCGCCAGCAGCCCGGGACAGGGAAGAGCTGGGGCCAACGTCCTGACTTTC. The whole variable domain, filled in from reference TRBV5-1 and TRBJ2-6, reads KAGVTQTPRYLIKTRGQQVTLSCSPISGHRSVSWYQQTPGQGLQFLFEYFSETQRNKGNFPGRFSGRQFSNSRSEMNVSTLELGDSALYLCASSPGQGRAGANVLTFGAGSRLTVL.